This section outlines one TCR beta chain sequence together with its context. No antigen is known for it. CDR1 and CDR2 from the germline V gene are MNHEY and SMNVEV (reference sequence). V gave up 2 bases and J gave up 10 bases; unmatched junction bases: 4. The CDR3 has 13 amino acids. These data belong to a study of blood T cells in healthy people across ages. Regarding the study as a whole: Per million T cells, the diversity of TCR beta decreased roughly linearly as age advanced.

Combining a sample-barcoded 5' primer with a J-beta primer mix, a second PCR ran for 7 to 11 cycles. TCRdb independently ran MiXCR on the 5' RACE reads; one entry per CDR3 protein. The table shows 600,000 to 1,000,000 distinct CDR3 sequences, with 20% to 25% occurring only once. The data also belong to a second study, concerning T cells of mothers and their children. As reported in that work: Unrelated pairs and related pairs have their TCR recombination output shaped similarly by thymic selection.

The chain combines TRBV27 with TRBJ1-4; 7 bases are shared with TRBD1. The TCR originated in a boy younger than 18 in good health. What was sequenced was blood. CDR3 sequence: CASSLNQGVKLFF. For the CDR3, the DNA is TGTGCCAGCAGTTTAAATCAGGGGGTAAAACTGTTTTTT.